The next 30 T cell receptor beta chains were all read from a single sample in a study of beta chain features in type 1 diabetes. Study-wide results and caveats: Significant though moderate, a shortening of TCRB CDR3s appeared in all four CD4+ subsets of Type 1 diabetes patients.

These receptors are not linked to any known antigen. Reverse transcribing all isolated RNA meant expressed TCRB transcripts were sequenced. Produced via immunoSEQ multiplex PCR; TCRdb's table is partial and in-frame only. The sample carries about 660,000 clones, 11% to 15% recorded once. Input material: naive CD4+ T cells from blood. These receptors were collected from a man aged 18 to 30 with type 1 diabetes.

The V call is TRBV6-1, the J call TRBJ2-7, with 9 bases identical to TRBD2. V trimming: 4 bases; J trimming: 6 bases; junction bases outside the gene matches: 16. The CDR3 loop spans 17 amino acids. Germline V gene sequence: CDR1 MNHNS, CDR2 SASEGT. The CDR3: CASSGGWSGRSLAEQYF. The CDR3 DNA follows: TGTGCCAGCAGTGGAGGTTGGAGCGGGAGGTCCCTAGCCGAGCAGTACTTC.

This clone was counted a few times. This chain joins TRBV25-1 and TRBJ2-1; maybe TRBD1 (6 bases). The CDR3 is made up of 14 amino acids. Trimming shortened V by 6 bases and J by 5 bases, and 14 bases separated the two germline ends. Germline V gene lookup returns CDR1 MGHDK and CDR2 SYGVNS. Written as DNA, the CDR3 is TGTGCCAGCAGGGACAGCTTAACTAACAATGAGCAGTTCTTC. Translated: CASRDSLTNNEQFF.

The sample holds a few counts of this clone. The CDR3 DNA is TGCGCCAGCAGCCAAGATCAGCCCGGGGAGCTGTTTTTT. It codes for CASSQDQPGELFF. The genes are TRBV4-3 and TRBJ2-2, with D unclear. V was cut by 0 bases and J by 6 bases, with 5 bases left in between. Germline lookup yields CDR1 LGHNA and CDR2 YSLEER. This CDR3 has 13 amino acids.

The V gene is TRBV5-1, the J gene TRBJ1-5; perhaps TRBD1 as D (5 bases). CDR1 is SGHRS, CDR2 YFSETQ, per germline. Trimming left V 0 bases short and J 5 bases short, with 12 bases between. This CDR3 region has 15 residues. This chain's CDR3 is CASSLDGRGDQPQHF. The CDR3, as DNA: TGCGCCAGCAGCTTGGATGGTAGGGGAGATCAGCCCCAGCATTTT.

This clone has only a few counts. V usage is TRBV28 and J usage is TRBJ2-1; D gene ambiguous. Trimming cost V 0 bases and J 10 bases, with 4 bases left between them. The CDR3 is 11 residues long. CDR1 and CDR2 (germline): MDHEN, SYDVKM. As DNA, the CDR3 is TGTGCCAGCAGTTTATGGGGGGAGCAGTTCTTC. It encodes CASSLWGEQFF.

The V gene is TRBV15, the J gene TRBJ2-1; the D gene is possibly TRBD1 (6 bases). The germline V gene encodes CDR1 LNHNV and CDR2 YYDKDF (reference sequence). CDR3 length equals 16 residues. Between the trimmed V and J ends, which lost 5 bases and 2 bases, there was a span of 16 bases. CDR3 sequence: CATSGLRGSAYNEQFF. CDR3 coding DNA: TGTGCCACCAGCGGGCTGAGGGGGAGCGCCTACAATGAGCAGTTCTTC.

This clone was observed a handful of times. CDR3 nucleotide sequence: TGCGCCAGCAGCCCCTCGCGTCCTAGCTATGGCTACACCTTC. It encodes CASSPSRPSYGYTF. The chain joins TRBV5-1 to TRBJ1-2; unclear D gene. From germline, CDR1 is SGHRS and CDR2 YFSETQ. CDR3 length equals 14 residues. Trimming removed 4 bases at V and 4 bases at J, with 14 bases between.

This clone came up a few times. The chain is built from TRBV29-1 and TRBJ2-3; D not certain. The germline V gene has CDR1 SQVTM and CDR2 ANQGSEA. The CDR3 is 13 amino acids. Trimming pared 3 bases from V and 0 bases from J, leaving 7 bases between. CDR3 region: CSVDTYSTDTQYF. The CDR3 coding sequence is TGCAGCGTTGACACCTATAGCACAGATACGCAGTATTTT.

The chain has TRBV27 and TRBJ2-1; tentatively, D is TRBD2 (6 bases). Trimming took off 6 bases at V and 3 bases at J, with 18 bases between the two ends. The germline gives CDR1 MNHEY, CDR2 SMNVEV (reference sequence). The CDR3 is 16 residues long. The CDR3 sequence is CASSPQRRGLYNEQFF. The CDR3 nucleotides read TGTGCCAGCAGCCCCCAAAGGAGGGGTCTCTACAATGAGCAGTTCTTC.

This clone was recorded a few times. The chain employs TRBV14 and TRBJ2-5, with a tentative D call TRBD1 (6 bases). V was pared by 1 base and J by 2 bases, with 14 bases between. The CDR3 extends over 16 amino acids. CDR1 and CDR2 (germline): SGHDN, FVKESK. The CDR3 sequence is CASSQGRRTAQETQYF. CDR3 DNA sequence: TGTGCCAGCAGCCAAGGGCGAAGGACAGCTCAAGAGACCCAGTACTTC.

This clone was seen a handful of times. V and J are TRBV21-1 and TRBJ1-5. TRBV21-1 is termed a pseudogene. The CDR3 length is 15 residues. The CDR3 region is CASSKVDYSNQPQHF. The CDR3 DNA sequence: TGTGCCAGCAGCAAAGTAGATTATAGCAATCAGCCCCAGCATTTT.

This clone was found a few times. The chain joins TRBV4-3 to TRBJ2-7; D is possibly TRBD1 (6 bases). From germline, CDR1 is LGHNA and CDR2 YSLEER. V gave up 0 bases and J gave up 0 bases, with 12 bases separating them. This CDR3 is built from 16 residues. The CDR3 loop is CASSQDHREPSYEQYF. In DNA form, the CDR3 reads TGCGCCAGCAGCCAAGATCACAGGGAACCCTCCTACGAGCAGTACTTC.

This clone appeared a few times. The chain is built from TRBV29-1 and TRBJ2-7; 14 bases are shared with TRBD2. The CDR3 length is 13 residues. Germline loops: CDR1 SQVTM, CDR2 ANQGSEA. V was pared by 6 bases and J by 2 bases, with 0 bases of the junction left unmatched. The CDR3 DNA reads TGCAGCGTGGGACTAGCGGGGGCCTACGAGCAGTACTTC. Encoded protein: CSVGLAGAYEQYF.

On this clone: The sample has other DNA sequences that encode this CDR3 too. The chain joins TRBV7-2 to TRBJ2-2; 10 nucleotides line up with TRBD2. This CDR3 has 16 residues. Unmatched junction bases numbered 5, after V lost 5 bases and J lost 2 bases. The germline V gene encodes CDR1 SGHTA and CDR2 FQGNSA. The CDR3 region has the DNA TGTGCCAGCAGCCCCCGGACTAGCGGTAACACCGGGGAGCTGTTTTTT. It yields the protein CASSPRTSGNTGELFF.

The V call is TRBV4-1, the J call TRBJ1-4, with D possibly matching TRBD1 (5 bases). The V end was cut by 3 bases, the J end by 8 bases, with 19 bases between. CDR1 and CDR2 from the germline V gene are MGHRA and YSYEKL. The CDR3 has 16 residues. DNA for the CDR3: TGCGCCAGCAGCCAGGGGGAGACCGGGGGTAGGGAAAAACTGTTTTTT. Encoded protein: CASSQGETGGREKLFF.

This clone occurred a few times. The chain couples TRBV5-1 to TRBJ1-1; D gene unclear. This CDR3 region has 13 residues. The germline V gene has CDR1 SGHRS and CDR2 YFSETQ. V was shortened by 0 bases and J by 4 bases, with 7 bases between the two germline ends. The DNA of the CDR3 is TGCGCCAGCAGCTTGGACGCAGTCACTGAAGCTTTCTTT. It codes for CASSLDAVTEAFF.

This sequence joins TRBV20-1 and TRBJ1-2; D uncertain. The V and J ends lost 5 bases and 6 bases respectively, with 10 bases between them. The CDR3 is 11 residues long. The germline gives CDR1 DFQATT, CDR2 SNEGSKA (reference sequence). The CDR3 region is CSAGRGNGYTF. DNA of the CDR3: TGCAGTGCTGGGCGGGGAAATGGCTACACCTTC.

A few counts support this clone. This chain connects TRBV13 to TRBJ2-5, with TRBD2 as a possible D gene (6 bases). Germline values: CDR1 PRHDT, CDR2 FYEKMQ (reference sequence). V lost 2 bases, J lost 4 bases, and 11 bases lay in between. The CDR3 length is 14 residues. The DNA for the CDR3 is TGTGCCAGCAGCTTATTCCAGGGAGGAGAGACCCAGTACTTC. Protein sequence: CASSLFQGGETQYF.

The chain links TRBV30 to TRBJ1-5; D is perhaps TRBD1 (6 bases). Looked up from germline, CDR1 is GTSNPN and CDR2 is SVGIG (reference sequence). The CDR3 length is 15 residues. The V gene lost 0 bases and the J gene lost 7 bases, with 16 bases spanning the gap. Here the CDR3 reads CAWSVSLQGHQPQHF. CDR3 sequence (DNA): TGTGCCTGGAGTGTATCTTTACAGGGTCACCAGCCCCAGCATTTT.

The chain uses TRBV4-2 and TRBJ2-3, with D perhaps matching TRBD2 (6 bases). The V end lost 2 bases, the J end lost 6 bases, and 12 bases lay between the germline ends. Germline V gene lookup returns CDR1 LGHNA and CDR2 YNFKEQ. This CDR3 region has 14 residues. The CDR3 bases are TGTGCCAGCAGCCAACCGACTAGTACTGATACGCAGTATTTT. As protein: CASSQPTSTDTQYF.

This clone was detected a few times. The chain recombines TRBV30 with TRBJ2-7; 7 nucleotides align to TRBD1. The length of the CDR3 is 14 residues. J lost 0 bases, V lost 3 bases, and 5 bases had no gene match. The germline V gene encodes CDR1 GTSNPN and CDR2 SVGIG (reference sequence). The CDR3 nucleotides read TGTGCCTGGAGAGGGACAGCGAGCTCCTACGAGCAGTACTTC. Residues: CAWRGTASSYEQYF.

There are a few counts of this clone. Here the CDR3 DNA reads TGTGCCAGCAGCTACCTCAGGACCAGCCCGTTCTTC. Its protein is CASSYLRTSPFF. The chain carries TRBV9 and TRBJ2-1; no definite D call. CDR3 length: 12 amino acids. The V gene lost 4 bases and the J gene lost 15 bases, with 17 bases spanning the gap. In germline, CDR1 is SGDLS, CDR2 YYNGEE.

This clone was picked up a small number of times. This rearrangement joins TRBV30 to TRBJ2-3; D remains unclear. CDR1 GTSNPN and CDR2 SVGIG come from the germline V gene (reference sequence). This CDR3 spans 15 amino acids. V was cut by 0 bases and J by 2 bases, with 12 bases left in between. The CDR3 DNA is TGTGCCTGGAGTGTGGGTCACGGATTCACAGATACGCAGTATTTT. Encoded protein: CAWSVGHGFTDTQYF.

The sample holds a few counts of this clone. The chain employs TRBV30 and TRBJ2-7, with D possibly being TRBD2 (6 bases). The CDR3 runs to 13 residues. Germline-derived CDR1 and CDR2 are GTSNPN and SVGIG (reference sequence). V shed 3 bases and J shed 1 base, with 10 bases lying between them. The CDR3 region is CAWRPGASYEQYF. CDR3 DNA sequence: TGTGCCTGGAGACCGGGAGCATCCTACGAGCAGTACTTC. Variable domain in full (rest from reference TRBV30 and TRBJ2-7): SQTIHQWPATLVQPVGSPLSLECTVEGTSNPNLYWYRQAAGRGLQLLFYSVGIGQISSEVPQNLSASRPQDRQFILSSKKLLLSDSGFYLCAWRPGASYEQYFGPGTRLTVT.

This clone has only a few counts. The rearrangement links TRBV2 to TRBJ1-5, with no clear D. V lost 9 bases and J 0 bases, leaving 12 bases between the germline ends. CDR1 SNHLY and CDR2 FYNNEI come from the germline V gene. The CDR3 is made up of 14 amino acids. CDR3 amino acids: CASNQDYSNQPQHF. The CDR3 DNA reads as TGTGCCAGTAACCAGGACTATAGCAATCAGCCCCAGCATTTT.

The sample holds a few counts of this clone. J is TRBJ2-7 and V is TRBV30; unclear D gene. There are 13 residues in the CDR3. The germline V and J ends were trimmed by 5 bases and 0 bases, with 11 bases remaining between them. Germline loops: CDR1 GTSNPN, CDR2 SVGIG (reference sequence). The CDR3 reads CAWHGTVSYEQYF. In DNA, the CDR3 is TGTGCCTGGCACGGAACCGTCTCCTACGAGCAGTACTTC.

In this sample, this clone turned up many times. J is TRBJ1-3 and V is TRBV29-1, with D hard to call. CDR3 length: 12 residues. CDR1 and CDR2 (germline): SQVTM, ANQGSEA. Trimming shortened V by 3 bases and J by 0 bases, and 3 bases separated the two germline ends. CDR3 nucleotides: TGCAGCGTTGAGGACTCTGGAAACACCATATATTTT. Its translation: CSVEDSGNTIYF.

The CDR3 spells CAIRGTGDKETQYF. In DNA form, the CDR3 reads TGTGCCATCAGGGGGACAGGGGATAAAGAGACCCAGTACTTC. The chain uses TRBV10-3 and TRBJ2-5; 10 positions agree with TRBD1. The V and J ends lost 6 bases and 3 bases, in that order; junction bases with no gene match: 4. The CDR3 covers 14 residues. Germline V CDR1 and CDR2: ENHRY, SYGVKD.

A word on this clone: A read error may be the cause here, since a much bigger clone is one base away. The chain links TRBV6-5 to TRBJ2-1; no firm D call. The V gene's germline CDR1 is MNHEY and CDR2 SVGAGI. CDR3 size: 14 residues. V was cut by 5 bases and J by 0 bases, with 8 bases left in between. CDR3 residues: CASSKGGSYNEQFF. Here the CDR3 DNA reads TGTGCCAGCAGTAAGGGTGGCTCCTACAATGAGCAGTTCTTC.

CDR3 nucleotide sequence: TGTGCCTGGAGCCTCCTTATTCACTCTGGAAACACCATATATTTT. It translates to CAWSLLIHSGNTIYF. V is TRBV30 and J is TRBJ1-3; D unresolved. V was pared by 3 bases and J by 0 bases, with 12 bases between. The CDR3 spans 15 residues. Germline CDR1 reads GTSNPN; CDR2 reads SVGIG (reference sequence).